Sequencing of this T cell receptor (beta chain) was carried out in a study of T cell responses to AZD1222 COVID-19 vaccine (dated by TCRdb to the early 2020s). Background for the entire study: AZD1222 recipients given second doses at about 4 weeks or at about 12 weeks were pooled, since spike-specific TCR depth and breadth were not found to differ between the two schedules. TCR sequencing covered approximately 230 trial participants: 200 to 210 given two doses of AZD1222 and approximately 26 given two doses of MenACWY control vaccine. Trial participants were enrolled by age into 18-55, 56-69 and 70-plus year subgroups, with about 150, 27 and 61 TCR-sequenced participants respectively.

The CDR3 starts with the cysteine, ends with the phenylalanine, and has 13 residues. Only CDR3 DNA remains: 39 bases, in frame from the first base. The germline V gene encodes CDR1 SGHNT and CDR2 YENEEA. V and J are truncated by 3 bases and 3 bases respectively, leaving an intervening sequence of 8 bases. Broader findings and caveats from the paper: Conclusions about previously exposed vaccinees were limited because only a handful of AZD1222 recipients were SARS-CoV-2 seropositive at baseline. After two AZD1222 doses, both the breadth and the depth of spike-specific TCRs were significantly higher than at day 0 and than in MenACWY recipients. The vaccine-associated CD4 TCRs covered the entire spike protein, and the dominant responses fell in regions 160-218 and 743-854. Because no day 14 peak-response samples were available, the repertoires could be characterized only after the peak T cell response. Most participants were white British and females outnumbered males, and the authors suggested that clonal diversity may have been underestimated. The 56-69-year group was small, and its depth increase did not reach significance, likely because of low power. Reportedly, almost half of the unique spike-specific TCRs recognized epitopes lying outside the regions that are mutated in the B.1.351 and B.1.1.7 variants.

The time point label on this specimen signifies: baseline before first vaccination. Samples from vaccinated people were obtained from the UK trials COV001 and COV002, which included a single-blind randomized controlled phase 2/3 trial of AZD1222 (ChAdOx1 nCoV-19) in healthy adults. For TCRbeta chain sequencing, PBMC samples from trial participants were taken at day 0 and at day 28 after the second dose. The CDR3 regions of human TCRbeta chains were analyzed by immunosequencing. On the study's bioinformatics: TCRs in the repertoires were compared against a reference library of SARS-CoV-2-specific TCRs that had been generated with the MIRA antigen-specificity platform. Breadth meant the fraction of unique TCRs that were SARS-CoV-2-associated, whereas depth meant the fraction of total T cells that were SARS-CoV-2-associated. Using the MIRA data, each spike-specific TCR was assigned both to the spike region to which the TCR was reactive and to a CD4 or CD8 class. Log10-transformed breadth and depth values were compared by one-way ANOVA with Sidak's multiple comparisons tests. This is the immuneACCESS table as TCRdb keeps it, with only in-frame sequences that have V and J called. A part of the clones is gone; compared with another copy, unresolved V genes explain less than half, and the rest is unexplained. Clonal size and the V and J genes are those of that table, whereas D and trimming came from the DNA. This sample is represented by approximately 150,000 clones; around 90% of them were singletons. Clones ranked in the top ten supply roughly 1.3% of the sample.

Remarks on this clone: Its specific antigen is unknown. It has no much larger one-base neighbor in the sample; base qualities were not kept.

The V gene is TRBV11-3 and the J gene is TRBJ1-1; 6 matching bases give a weak D call of TRBD1. Material: peripheral blood, obtained on day 0 of AZD1222 vaccination. The TCR comes from an adult in good health. The nucleotide sequence reads as follows: TGTGCCAGCAGCTTGTACAGGGACACTGAAGCTTTCTTT. Its protein is CASSLYRDTEAFF.